This T cell receptor (beta chain) emerged from a study of blood T cell repertoires in COVID-19 (dated by TCRdb to the early 2020s). General notes on the study: Samples covering the acute and convalescent phases of COVID-19 were provided by collaborators in the United States, Italy and Spain. Nearly every sample came with metadata listing a de-identified subject ID, COVID-19 status, age in years and sex. Subjects who had been exposed to COVID-19, were actively infected with it, or had recovered from it provided the deeply sampled blood TCRbeta repertoires that made up the dataset. The material from the prospective study consisted of cDNA or gDNA derived from T cells, B-cell-depleted T cells, or PBMCs. Where available, HLA class I and class II types were obtained from metadata supplied by the sample provider rather than from assay-based typing. The samples were drawn from the first 160 participants of the ongoing ImmuneRACE study and from 1,254 subjects provided by 6 global collaborators. The repertoires were released in a freely available public database intended as a resource for research on the immune response to SARS-CoV-2. Findings and caveats that apply to the study as a whole: Clinical and demographic metadata were provided uncurated, with the amount varying by source and participant.

Per the germline V gene, KGHDR is the CDR1 and SFDVKD is the CDR2. From the cysteine through the phenylalanine, the CDR3 covers 16 amino acids. Only the CDR3 portion is preserved as DNA: 48 bases, with reading frame beginning at the first base. V is shortened by 7 bases, J by 1 base, and the region joining them spans 18 bases. The collaborating institutions used their own protocols to collect whole blood in K2EDTA tubes. For TCRbeta analysis, collaborator samples were shipped as frozen whole blood, as isolated PBMCs, or as DNA extracted from either sample type. TCRbeta CDR3 regions were amplified from genomic DNA using the immunoSEQ Assay, a bias-controlled multiplex PCR. Per the authors' processing: Within the assay, amplification of reference gene primers was used to estimate how many nucleated cells each sample contained. To quantify the absolute abundance of each unique TCRbeta CDR3 rearrangement, sequence reads were collapsed and filtered. For each sample, productive Simpson clonality was calculated by taking the square root of Simpson's diversity index across productive rearrangements. TCRdb retrieved this table from immuneACCESS and kept in-frame rearrangements only. Not all clones are present; in checked studies, unresolved V genes account for under half, and no reason is known for the remainder. Clonal size and the V and J genes are those of that table, whereas D and trimming came from the DNA. In this sample the table shows more than 85,000 clones, 88% of which occur a single time. Over 2.5% of the sample is taken by the ten largest.

In regard to this clone: It has no known antigen specificity. Per-nucleotide qualities are absent, and no much larger clonotype sits a single base away.

The sequenced sample consisted of peripheral blood. The V and J segments used are TRBV24-1 and TRBJ1-1; TRBD1 might be the D gene, on 6 matching bases. The TCR was taken from a woman aged 80 or older with acute or convalescent COVID-19. The DNA sequence is as follows: TGTGCCACCAGCTGGGTGGGAGGGGGACGGAACACTGAAGCTTTCTTT. Translated, it gives CATSWVGGGRNTEAFF.